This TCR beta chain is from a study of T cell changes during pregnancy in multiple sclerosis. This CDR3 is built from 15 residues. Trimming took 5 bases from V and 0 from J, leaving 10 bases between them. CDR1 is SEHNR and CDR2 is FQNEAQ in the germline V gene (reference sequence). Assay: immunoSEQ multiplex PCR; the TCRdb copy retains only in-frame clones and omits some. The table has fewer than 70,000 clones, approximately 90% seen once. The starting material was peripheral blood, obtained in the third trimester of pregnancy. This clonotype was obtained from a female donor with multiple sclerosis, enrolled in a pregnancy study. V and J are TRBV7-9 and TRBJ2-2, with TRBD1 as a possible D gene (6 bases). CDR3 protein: CASSLGTTNTGELFF. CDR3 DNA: TGTGCCAGCAGCCTCGGGACAACGAACACCGGGGAGCTGTTTTTT.